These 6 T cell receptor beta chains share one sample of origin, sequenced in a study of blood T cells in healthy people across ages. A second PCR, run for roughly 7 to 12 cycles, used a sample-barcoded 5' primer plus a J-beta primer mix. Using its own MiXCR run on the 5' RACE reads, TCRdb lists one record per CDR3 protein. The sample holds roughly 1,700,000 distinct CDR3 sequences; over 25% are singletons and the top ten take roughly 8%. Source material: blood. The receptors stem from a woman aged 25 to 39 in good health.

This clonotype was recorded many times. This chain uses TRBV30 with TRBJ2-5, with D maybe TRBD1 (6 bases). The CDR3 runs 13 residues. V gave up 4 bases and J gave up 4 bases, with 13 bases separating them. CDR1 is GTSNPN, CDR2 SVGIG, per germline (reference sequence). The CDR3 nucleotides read TGTGCCTGGACAGGGGCCTTTGGAGAGACCCAGTACTTC. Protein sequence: CAWTGAFGETQYF.

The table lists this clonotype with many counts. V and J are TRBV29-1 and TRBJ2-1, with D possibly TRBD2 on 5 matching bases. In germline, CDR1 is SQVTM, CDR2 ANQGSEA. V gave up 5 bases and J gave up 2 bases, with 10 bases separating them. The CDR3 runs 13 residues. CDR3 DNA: TGCAGCGTTTTTAGCGCGGCCTACAATGAGCAGTTCTTC. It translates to CSVFSAAYNEQFF.

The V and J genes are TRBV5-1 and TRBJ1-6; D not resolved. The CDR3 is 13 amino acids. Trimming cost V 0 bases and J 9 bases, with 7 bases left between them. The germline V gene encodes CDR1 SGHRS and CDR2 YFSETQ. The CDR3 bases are TGCGCCAGCAGCTTGGCGACGGCTTCACCCCTCCACTTT. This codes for CASSLATASPLHF.

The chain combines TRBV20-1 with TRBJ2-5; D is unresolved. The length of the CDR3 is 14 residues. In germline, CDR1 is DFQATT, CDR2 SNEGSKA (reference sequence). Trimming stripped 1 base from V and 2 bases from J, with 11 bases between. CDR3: CSARGLTPQETQYF. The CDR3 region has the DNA TGCAGTGCTAGAGGTTTAACACCTCAAGAGACCCAGTACTTC.

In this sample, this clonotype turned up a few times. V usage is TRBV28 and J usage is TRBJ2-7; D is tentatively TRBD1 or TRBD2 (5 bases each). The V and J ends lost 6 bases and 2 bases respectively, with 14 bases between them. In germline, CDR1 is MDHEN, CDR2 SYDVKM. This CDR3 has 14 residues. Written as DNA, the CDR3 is TGTGCCAGCAGGGGGGACGGCCTGACCTACGAGCAGTACTTC. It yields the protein CASRGDGLTYEQYF.

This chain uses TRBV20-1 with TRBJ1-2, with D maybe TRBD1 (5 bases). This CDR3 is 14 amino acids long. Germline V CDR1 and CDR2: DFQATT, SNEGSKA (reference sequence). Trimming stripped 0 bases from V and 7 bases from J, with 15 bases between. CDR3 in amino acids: CSAREARASAGYTF. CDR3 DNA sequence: TGCAGTGCTAGAGAGGCCAGGGCAAGTGCTGGCTACACCTTC.